The sequence of this TCR beta chain was determined in a study of shared clonotypes between healthy human individuals. Whole-study results and caveats: Sequencing depth was expected to influence donor clonotype sharing.

Sequencing was performed with immunoSEQ multiplex PCR; in TCRdb, only in-frame clones are kept and a portion is missing. The table shows approximately 600,000 clones, with approximately 95% occurring only once. A word on this clone: Its antigen is unknown.

Naive CD8 cells lacked CD45RO, underwent positive selection for CCR7 and left out terminally differentiated effector memory CD45RA+ cells. The sequencing input was naive CD8+ T cells sorted from blood. The receptor's source is a woman aged 25 to 45 in good health.

The chain's CDR3 is CASSDDTHQPQHF. Written as DNA, the CDR3 is TGTGCCAGCAGTGATGACACTCATCAGCCCCAGCATTTT. V and J are TRBV2 and TRBJ1-5; no clear D gene. CDR3 size: 13 residues. V lost 3 bases to trimming and J lost 5 bases, with 8 bases between them. In germline, CDR1 is SNHLY, CDR2 FYNNEI.